Judged by frequency, the clone carrying this T cell receptor beta chain is medium-sized (0.01 to 0.1%). What it recognizes is unknown. The sample is drawn from a study of T cell clusters in autoimmune cytopenias. Study-level results: TRB repertoire shifts in secondary cytopenia and chronic lymphocytic leukemia mostly reflected lymphoma, not autoimmunity. The cluster-lack signature was not seen for secondary cytopenia versus chronic lymphocytic leukemia. No experiment has yet validated the function of the T cell clusters defined in silico. Primary autoimmune cytopenia patients seemingly lacked the physiological T cell clusters found in healthy donors.

The CDR3 is 15 amino acids. The germline V gene has CDR1 MNHEY and CDR2 SVGAGI. Multiplex touch-down PCR amplified TRB using TRB-A and TRB-B pools in one tube. TCRdb reprocessed the multiplex PCR reads and stores each CDR3 protein as one record, lacking DNA. The repertoire shows 8,000 to 8,500 distinct CDR3 sequences; the top ten hold under 30%. TRB amplification used around 0.25 ug of peripheral blood genomic DNA. The clonotype comes from a human donor with an autoimmune cytopenia or autoimmune hepatitis (not recorded which). The chain links TRBV6-5 to TRBJ2-6; TCRdb calls TRBD2, which cannot be checked without DNA. Sequencing was done on a sample of peripheral blood. The CDR3: CATRLRASGANVLTF.